Below are 3 T cell receptor beta chains sequenced from a single sample in a study of T cells expressing NK-cell markers. Each CDR3 protein gets one entry in TCRdb, which reprocessed the 5' RACE reads and gives no DNA. The sample table sets out about 160,000 distinct CDR3 sequences. Material for sequencing was blood T cells: a sorted CD56 or NKG2C T cell subset, CD4+ or CD8+ T cells, or bulk PBMC T cells (not recorded which). These receptor sequences come from a woman aged 18 to 75 in good health.

This sequence joins TRBV12-3 or TRBV12-4 and TRBJ1-1; TCRdb calls TRBD1, which cannot be checked without DNA. The CDR3 totals 15 residues. This CDR3 reads CASSLGGTGVAEAFF.

The chain uses TRBV12-3 or TRBV12-4 and TRBJ1-5; there is no DNA to check the TCRdb D call of TRBD1. The CDR3 extends over 16 amino acids. The CDR3 loop reads CASSLRAGGRNQPQHF.

This chain joins TRBV5-1 and TRBJ2-1. Germline CDR1 and CDR2: SGHRS and YFSETQ. The CDR3 is made up of 13 amino acids. The CDR3 is CASSLERSNEQFF. The full variable domain, with the rest looked up from reference TRBV5-1 and TRBJ2-1, is KAGVTQTPRYLIKTRGQQVTLSCSPISGHRSVSWYQQTPGQGLQFLFEYFSETQRNKGNFPGRFSGRQFSNSRSEMNVSTLELGDSALYLCASSLERSNEQFFGPGTRLTVL.